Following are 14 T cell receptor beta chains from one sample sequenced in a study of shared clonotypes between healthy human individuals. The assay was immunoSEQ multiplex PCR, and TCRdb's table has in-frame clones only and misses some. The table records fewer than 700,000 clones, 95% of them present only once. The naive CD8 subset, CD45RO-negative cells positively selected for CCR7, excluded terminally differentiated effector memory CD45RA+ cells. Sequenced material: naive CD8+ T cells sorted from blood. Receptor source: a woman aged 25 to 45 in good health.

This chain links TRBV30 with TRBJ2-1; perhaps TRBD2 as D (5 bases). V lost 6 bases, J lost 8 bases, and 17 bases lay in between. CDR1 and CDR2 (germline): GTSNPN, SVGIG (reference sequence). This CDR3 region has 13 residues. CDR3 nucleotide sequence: TGTGCCTGCTATGTGGCTAGCTATCATGAGCAGTTCTTC. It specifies CACYVASYHEQFF.

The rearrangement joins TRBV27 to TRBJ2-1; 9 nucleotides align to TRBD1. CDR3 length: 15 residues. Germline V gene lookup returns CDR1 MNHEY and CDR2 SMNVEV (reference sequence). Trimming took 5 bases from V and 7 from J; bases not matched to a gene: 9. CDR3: CASSQPGQGRNEQFF. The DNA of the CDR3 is TGTGCCAGCAGTCAACCGGGACAGGGTCGGAATGAGCAGTTCTTC.

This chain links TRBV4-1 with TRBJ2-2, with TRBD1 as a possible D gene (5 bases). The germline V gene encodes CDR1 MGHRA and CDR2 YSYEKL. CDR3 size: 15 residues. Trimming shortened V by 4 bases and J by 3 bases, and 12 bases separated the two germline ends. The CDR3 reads CASSPRVWDTGELFF. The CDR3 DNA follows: TGCGCCAGCAGCCCCAGGGTATGGGACACCGGGGAGCTGTTTTTT.

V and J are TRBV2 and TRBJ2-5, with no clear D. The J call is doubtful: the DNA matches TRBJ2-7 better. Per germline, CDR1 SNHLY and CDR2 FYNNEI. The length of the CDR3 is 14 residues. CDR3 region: CASSEGLILGEQYF. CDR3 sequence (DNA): TGTGCCAGCAGTGAAGGACTTATCCTAGGCGAGCAGTACTTC.

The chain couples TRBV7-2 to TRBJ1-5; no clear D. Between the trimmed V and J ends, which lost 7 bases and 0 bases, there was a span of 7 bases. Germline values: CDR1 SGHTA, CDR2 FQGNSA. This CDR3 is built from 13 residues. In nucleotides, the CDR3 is TGTGCCAGCAACACCTCTAGCAATCAGCCCCAGCATTTT. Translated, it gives CASNTSSNQPQHF.

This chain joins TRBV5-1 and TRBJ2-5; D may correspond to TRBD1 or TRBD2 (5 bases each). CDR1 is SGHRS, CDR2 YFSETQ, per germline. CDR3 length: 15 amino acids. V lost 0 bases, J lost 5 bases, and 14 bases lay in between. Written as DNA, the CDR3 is TGCGCCAGCAGCTTGGAGGGGACCCCGGCGGAGACCCAGTACTTC. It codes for CASSLEGTPAETQYF.

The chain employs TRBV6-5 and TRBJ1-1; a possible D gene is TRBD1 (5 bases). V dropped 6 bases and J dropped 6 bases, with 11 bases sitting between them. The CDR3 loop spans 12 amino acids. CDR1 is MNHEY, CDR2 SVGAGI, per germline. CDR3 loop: CASRSGTAEAFF. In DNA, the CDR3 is TGTGCCAGCAGGTCAGGGACTGCTGAAGCTTTCTTT.

In DNA form, the CDR3 reads TGTGCCAGCAGCCAAGGGGCGGTAGAGGAGGTGTTTTTT. It codes for CASSQGAVEEVFF. V usage is TRBV7-9 and J usage is TRBJ1-4, with D perhaps matching TRBD1 (5 bases). Germline CDR1 and CDR2: SEHNR and FQNEAQ (reference sequence). V was clipped by 5 bases and J by 15 bases, with 19 bases between them. The CDR3 extends over 13 amino acids.

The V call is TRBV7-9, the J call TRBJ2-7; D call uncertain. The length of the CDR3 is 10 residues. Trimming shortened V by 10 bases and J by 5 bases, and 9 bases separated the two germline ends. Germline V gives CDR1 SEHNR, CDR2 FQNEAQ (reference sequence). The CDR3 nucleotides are TGTGCCACCGCAGGTAACGAGCAGTACTTC. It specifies CATAGNEQYF.

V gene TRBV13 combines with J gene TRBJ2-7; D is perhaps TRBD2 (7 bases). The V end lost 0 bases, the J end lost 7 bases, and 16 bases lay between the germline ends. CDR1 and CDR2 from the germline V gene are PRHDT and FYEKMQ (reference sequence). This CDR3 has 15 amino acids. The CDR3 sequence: CASSLGPGGLREQYF. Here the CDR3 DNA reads TGTGCCAGCAGCTTAGGCCCCGGGGGGCTGAGGGAGCAGTACTTC.

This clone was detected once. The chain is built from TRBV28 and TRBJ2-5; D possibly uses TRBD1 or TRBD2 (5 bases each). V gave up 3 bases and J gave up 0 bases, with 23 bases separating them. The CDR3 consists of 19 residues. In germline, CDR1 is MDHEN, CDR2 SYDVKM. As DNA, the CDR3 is TGTGCCAGCAGTTTTTCCCCTGGAGAAGGGGAGCTGAACCAAGAGACCCAGTACTTC. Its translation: CASSFSPGEGELNQETQYF.

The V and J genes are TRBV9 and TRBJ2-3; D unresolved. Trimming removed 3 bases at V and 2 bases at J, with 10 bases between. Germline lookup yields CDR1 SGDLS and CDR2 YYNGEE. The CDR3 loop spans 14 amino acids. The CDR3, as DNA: TGTGCCAGCAGCGGGGCTTTAACCACAGATACGCAGTATTTT. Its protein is CASSGALTTDTQYF.

CDR3 DNA: TGTGCCAGCAGTGTCGGACCGGGACAGGGATTAGGCGAGCAGTACTTC. It specifies CASSVGPGQGLGEQYF. The chain couples TRBV27 to TRBJ2-7, with 9 bases aligning to TRBD1. This CDR3 has 16 residues. Germline V gene sequence: CDR1 MNHEY, CDR2 SMNVEV (reference sequence). After removal of 5 bases from V and 6 bases from J, the junction contained 14 bases not matched to a gene.

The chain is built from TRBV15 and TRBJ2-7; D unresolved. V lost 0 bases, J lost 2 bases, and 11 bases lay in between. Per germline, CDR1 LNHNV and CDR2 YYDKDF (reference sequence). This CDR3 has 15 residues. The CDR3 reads CATSRETNQAYEQYF. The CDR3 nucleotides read TGTGCCACCAGCAGAGAAACCAACCAGGCCTACGAGCAGTACTTC. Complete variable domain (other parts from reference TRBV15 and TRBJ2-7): DAMVIQNPRYQVTQFGKPVTLSCSQTLNHNVMYWYQQKSSQAPKLLFHYYDKDFNNEADTPDNFQSRRPNTSFCFLDIRSPGLGDTAMYLCATSRETNQAYEQYFGPGTRLTVT.